This TCR beta chain was captured by sequencing in a study of identical twins. CDR1 and CDR2 (germline): SEHNR, FQNEAQ (reference sequence). V was trimmed by 1 base and J by 8 bases, leaving 12 bases between them. The CDR3 runs to 14 residues. TCRdb used MiXCR to reprocess the 5' RACE reads, holding one entry per CDR3 protein. The profile shows about 890,000 distinct CDR3 sequences, approximately 13% of them singletons. This clonotype showed up just a few times. Everyone who gave samples was a healthy Caucasian. This same sample was also part of a study on yellow fever vaccine responses in identical twins.

The chain links TRBV7-9 to TRBJ2-1; D not certain. Sequencing was done on a sample of PBMCs. The TCR originated in a young woman in good health. The CDR3, as DNA: TGTGCCAGCAGCTTAGTGGCCCTTGTCCATGAGCAGTTCTTC. Translated: CASSLVALVHEQFF.